The next 10 T cell receptor beta chains were all read from a single sample in a study of Graves' ophthalmopathy and Graves' hyperthyroidism. The study amplified TCR beta CDR3 regions using RNA transcripts. HTBI-primed first-round RT-PCR preceded second-round multiplex PCR. TCRdb redid the calling of the multiplex PCR reads with MiXCR, one entry per CDR3 protein. The data show hundreds of thousands of distinct CDR3 sequences, about 40% seen once. Sequencing input: peripheral blood. The receptors come from an adult man with Graves' ophthalmopathy.

Notes on this clonotype: Given a much more abundant clone one base away, this may be a read error. This chain uses TRBV2 with TRBJ2-7; the match to TRBD2 covers 8 bases. In germline, CDR1 is SNHLY, CDR2 FYNNEI. The CDR3 is 14 amino acids. V lost 5 bases and J lost 9; bases outside the gene matches: 12. The CDR3 DNA reads as TGTGCCAGCAGTTCACCGGGACTAGTTAACGGGCAGTACTTC. Translation gives CASSSPGLVNGQYF.

With regard to this clonotype: A much larger clonotype is one base distant, so this may be a read error. The chain couples TRBV10-3 to TRBJ2-7; D is uncertain. The CDR3 runs 15 residues. V was pared by 0 bases and J by 4 bases, with 13 bases between. Germline V gene data show CDR1 as ENHRY and CDR2 as SYGVKD. CDR3 bases: TGTGCCATCAGTGAGTCGACAAACTCCTGTTACGAGCAGTACTTC. Translating gives CAISESTNSCYEQYF.

There are a few counts of this clonotype. The chain couples TRBV13 to TRBJ2-7; 8 bases match TRBD1. Germline trimming cut 4 bases from V and 0 bases from J; bases unmatched to any gene: 5. The length of the CDR3 is 15 residues. In germline, CDR1 is PRHDT, CDR2 FYEKMQ (reference sequence). The CDR3 DNA sequence: TGTGCCAGCAGCTCGACAGGGGATAGCTCCTACGAGCAGTACTTC. Translation: CASSSTGDSSYEQYF.

This clonotype showed up many times. This chain links TRBV7-8 with TRBJ1-6, with D tentatively TRBD1 (5 bases). This CDR3 contains 16 residues. CDR1 is SGHVS, CDR2 FQNEAQ, per germline. V lost 3 bases to trimming and J lost 2 bases, with 11 bases between them. CDR3 DNA: TGTGCCAGCAGCTTCCCAGACAGTACCTATAATTCACCCCTCCACTTT. Its protein is CASSFPDSTYNSPLHF.

About this clonotype: A junction end diverges from the germline sequence, so it may reflect a read error. This chain connects TRBV24-1 to TRBJ1-2, with 9 bases that match TRBD1. Germline values: CDR1 KGHDR, CDR2 SFDVKD. This CDR3 is 15 amino acids long. The CDR3 is CASGQDPGQGYGYTF. In nucleotides, the CDR3 is TGCGCCAGCGGCCAAGATCCGGGACAGGGATATGGCTACACCTTC.

This clonotype occurred many times. This rearrangement joins TRBV5-1 to TRBJ2-5; D is undetermined. Germline CDR1 is SGHRS and CDR2 is YFSETQ. The CDR3 covers 13 residues. V lost 1 base and J 3 bases, leaving 7 bases between the germline ends. The CDR3 DNA reads TGCGCCAGCAGCTTGTGGCTCGAAGAGACCCAGTACTTC. This translates into CASSLWLEETQYF. Combining the CDR3 with reference TRBV5-1 and TRBJ2-5 gives the whole variable domain KAGVTQTPRYLIKTRGQQVTLSCSPISGHRSVSWYQQTPGQGLQFLFEYFSETQRNKGNFPGRFSGRQFSNSRSEMNVSTLELGDSALYLCASSLWLEETQYFGPGTRLLVL.

The chain recombines TRBV2 with TRBJ1-6, with TRBD1 matching over 12 bases. CDR3 size: 14 residues. In germline, CDR1 is SNHLY, CDR2 FYNNEI. The V segment lost 10 bases and the J segment 7 bases; nucleotides outside the gene matches: 5. The CDR3 is CATGGQGANSPLHF. CDR3 sequence (DNA): TGTGCCACCGGGGGACAGGGGGCCAATTCACCCCTCCACTTT.

As regards this clonotype: A junction boundary mismatches the germline segment, possibly from a read error. The rearrangement uses TRBV10-3 and TRBJ2-2, with no clear D. Germline lookup yields CDR1 ENHRY and CDR2 SYGVKD. This CDR3 has 15 residues. The CDR3 reads CASSQRDPNTGELFF. CDR3 nucleotide sequence: TGTGCCAGCAGTCAAAGGGATCCGAACACCGGGGAGCTGTTTTTT.

This clonotype was counted a few times. The chain combines TRBV10-3 with TRBJ1-1, with D possibly matching TRBD1 (5 bases). Trimming pared 4 bases from V and 4 bases from J, leaving 13 bases between. The CDR3 loop spans 14 amino acids. Germline V gene data show CDR1 as ENHRY and CDR2 as SYGVKD. CDR3 nucleotide sequence: TGTGCCATCAGTGGGTCTAGCGGGGGCACTGAAGCTTTCTTT. The encoded protein is CAISGSSGGTEAFF.

This clonotype appeared a few times. The V call is TRBV6-1, the J call TRBJ1-2; 7 bases are shared with TRBD1. V lost 11 bases, J lost 4 bases, and 16 bases stayed unmatched. Germline loops: CDR1 MNHNS, CDR2 SASEGT. This CDR3 has 15 residues. The CDR3: CAVPGRRRGTYGYTF. CDR3 nucleotides: TGTGCCGTCCCCGGAAGGCGCAGGGGGACCTATGGCTACACCTTC.